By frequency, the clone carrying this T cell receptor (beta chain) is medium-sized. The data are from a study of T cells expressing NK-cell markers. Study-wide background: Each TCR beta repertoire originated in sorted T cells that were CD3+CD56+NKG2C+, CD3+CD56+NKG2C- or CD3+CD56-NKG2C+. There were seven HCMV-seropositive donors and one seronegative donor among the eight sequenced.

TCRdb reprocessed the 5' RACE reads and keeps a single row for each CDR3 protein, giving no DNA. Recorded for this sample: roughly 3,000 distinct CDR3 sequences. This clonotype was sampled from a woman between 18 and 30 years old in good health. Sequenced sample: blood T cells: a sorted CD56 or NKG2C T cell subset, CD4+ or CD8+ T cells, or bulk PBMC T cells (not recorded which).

CDR3 amino acids: CSARDGQREYGELFF. This chain joins TRBV20-1 and TRBJ2-2; TCRdb proposes TRBD2, but this gene call is untestable without DNA. This CDR3 spans 15 amino acids. Germline CDR1 DFQATT, CDR2 SNEGSKA (reference sequence).